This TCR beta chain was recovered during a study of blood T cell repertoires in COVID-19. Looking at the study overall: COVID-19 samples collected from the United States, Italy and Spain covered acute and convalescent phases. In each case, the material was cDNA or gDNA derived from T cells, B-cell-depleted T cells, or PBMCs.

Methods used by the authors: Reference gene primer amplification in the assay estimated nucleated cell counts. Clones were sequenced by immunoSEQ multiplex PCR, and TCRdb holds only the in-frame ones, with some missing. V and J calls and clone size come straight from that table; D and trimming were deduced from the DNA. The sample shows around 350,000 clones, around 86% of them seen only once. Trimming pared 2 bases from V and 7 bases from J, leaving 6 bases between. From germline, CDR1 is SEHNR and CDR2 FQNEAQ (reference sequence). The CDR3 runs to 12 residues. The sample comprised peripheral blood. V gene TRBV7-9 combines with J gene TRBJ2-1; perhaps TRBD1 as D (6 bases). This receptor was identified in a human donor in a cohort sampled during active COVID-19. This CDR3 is CASSLTGNEQFF. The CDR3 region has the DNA TGTGCCAGCAGCTTAACAGGGAATGAGCAGTTCTTC.